These T cell receptor beta chains were read from a single sample in a study of cytomegalovirus exposure and HLA in healthy donors. Only in-frame clones appear in the TCRdb table, and some are missing; sequencing was by immunoSEQ multiplex PCR. The data show more than 150,000 clones, roughly 80% seen once. Sequenced sample: PBMCs. All receptors come from a woman aged 45-65 years in good health and CMV-seropositive. The conserved cysteine and the conserved F or W are not part of the CDR3 here. Fields, in order: V gene, CDR3 protein.

TRBV5-6	ASSLASGGALDTQY
TRBV10-3	AISATITGELF
TRBV2	ASSERLANTGELF
TRBV6-5	ASSPTVYTEAF
TRBV6-5	ASSSQGDYGYT
TRBV27	ASSLSPRTSAIYNEQF
TRBV2	ASRSQTAEKLF
TRBV5-1	ASSLGVGGNTGELF
TRBV6-6	ASSQLRGNQPQH
TRBV18	ASSPPRQGDNEQF
TRBV19	ASSPDTFSYNEQF
TRBV19	ASSRGGAVTEAF
TRBV5-1	ASSLKGTDETQY
TRBV7-9	ASSLENLAGGYTDTQY
TRBV7-2	ASSLEGAGGETQY
TRBV6-1	ASLKSRGGNQPQH
TRBV18	ASSAGASQPQH
TRBV7-2	ASSLLRTSGPTYEQY
TRBV28	ASSFDRVPDTQY
TRBV4-1	ASSQPQTDRFLYGYT
TRBV6-5	ANYRVTYNQPQH
TRBV30	AWSVLAGGPFF
TRBV6-6	ASSYSNDRGYEQY
TRBV5-1	ASSQNSGHLNEKLF
TRBV6-6	ASSQQARETQY
TRBV19	ASSMPGDTGELF
TRBV6-1	ASSDIGRGWTDTQY
TRBV2	ASSRTATGELF
TRBV6-1	ASPQGESYEQY
TRBV2	ASSGGGSNHIYSYNEQF
TRBV5-4	ASTRRTGVETQY
TRBV4-1	ASSPDPGTGGEKLF
TRBV7-8	ASSSTGGRNEQY
TRBV28	ASSPGLGYEQY
TRBV4-2	ASSQTRAAGYEQY
TRBV5-1	ASSSGQGKDGYT
TRBV4-2	ASSEGGGDYNEQF
TRBV9	ASSVLRGEYYEQY
TRBV6-5	ASTRLGVNTEAF
TRBV7-8	ASSLGTGNSNQPQH
TRBV5-1	ASSLASGAGVNYGYT
TRBV28	ASRGGTNYGYT
TRBV14	ASSPLSFGSYEQY
TRBV25-1	ASTLTGKTGNTIY
TRBV2	ASSEVDRGPYEQY
TRBV5-1	ASSLVGGAGETQY
TRBV5-6	ASSRASGAFRETQY
TRBV28	ASSLTGEQY
TRBV14	ASSRAGTSGETQY
TRBV5-4	ASSVTGQGGYEQY
TRBV6-6	ASSQDWHGYT
TRBV6-5	ASSYETGNSPLH
TRBV6-1	ASSVVEGETQY